This T cell receptor beta chain came from a study of OX40 agonist ivuxolimab in advanced cancers. Study in general: Patients took ivuxolimab, an agonistic anti-OX40 (CD134) antibody. The dose-escalation group included hepatocellular carcinoma, melanoma, renal cell carcinoma and head and neck cancer.

Here immunoSEQ multiplex PCR was the method, and the copy in TCRdb shows in-frame clones only, minus some. The table includes 60,000 to 100,000 clones, over 80% detected once. The CDR3 sequence is 16 residues long. Looked up from germline, CDR1 is MRHNA and CDR2 is SNTAGT. After removal of 3 bases from V and 8 bases from J, the junction contained 10 bases not matched to a gene. The TCR comes from an adult with an advanced solid tumor such as melanoma, head and neck, liver or kidney cancer. The chain employs TRBV6-4 and TRBJ1-2, with 12 bases identical to TRBD1. Sequenced material: CD4+ or CD8+ T cells sorted from blood, taken in a trial of the OX40 agonist ivuxolimab. The CDR3 DNA sequence: TGTGCCAGCAGTGAATCCGGGACAGGGGGCGTCAGAGGCTACACCTTC. It translates to CASSESGTGGVRGYTF.